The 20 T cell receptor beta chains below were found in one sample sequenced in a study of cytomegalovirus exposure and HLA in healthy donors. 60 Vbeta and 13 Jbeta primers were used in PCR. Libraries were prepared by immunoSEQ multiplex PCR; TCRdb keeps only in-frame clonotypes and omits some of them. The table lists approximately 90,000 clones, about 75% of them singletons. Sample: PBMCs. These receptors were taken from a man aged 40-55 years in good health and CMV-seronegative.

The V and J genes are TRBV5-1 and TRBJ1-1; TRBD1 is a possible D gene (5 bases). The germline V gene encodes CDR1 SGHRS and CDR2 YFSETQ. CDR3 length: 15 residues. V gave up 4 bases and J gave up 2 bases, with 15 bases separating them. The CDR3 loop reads CASSRTGTTNTEAFF. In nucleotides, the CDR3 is TGCGCCAGCAGCAGGACCGGGACTACCAACACTGAAGCTTTCTTT.

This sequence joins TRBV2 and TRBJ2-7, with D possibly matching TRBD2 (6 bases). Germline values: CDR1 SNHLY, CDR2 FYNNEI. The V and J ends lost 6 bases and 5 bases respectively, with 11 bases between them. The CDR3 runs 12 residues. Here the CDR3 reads CASRETRDEQYF. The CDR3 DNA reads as TGTGCCAGCAGAGAGACTAGGGACGAGCAGTACTTC.

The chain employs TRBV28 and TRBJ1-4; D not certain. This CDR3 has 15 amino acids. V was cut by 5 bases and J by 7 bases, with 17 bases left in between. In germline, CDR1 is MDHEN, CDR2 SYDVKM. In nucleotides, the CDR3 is TGTGCCAGCAGTCTTCCGGGTTCGCTGGGTGAAAAACTGTTTTTT. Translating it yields CASSLPGSLGEKLFF.

The DNA of the CDR3 is TGTGCCAGCCGGACGGACAGGGCCAAATTAGCTGAAGCTTTCTTT. Its translation is CASRTDRAKLAEAFF. The chain carries TRBV6-6 and TRBJ1-1; TRBD1 aligns across 8 bases. The CDR3 has 15 residues. Looked up from germline, CDR1 is MNHNY and CDR2 is SVGAGI (reference sequence). The trim removed 8 bases at V and 6 bases at J, leaving 14 bases unmatched.

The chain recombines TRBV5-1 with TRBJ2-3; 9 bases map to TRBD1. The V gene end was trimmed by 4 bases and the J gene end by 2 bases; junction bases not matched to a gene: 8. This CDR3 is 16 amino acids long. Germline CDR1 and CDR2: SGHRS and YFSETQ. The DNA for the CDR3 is TGCGCCAGCAGCGTAGTTGGGACAGGGACCACAGATACGCAGTATTTT. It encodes CASSVVGTGTTDTQYF.

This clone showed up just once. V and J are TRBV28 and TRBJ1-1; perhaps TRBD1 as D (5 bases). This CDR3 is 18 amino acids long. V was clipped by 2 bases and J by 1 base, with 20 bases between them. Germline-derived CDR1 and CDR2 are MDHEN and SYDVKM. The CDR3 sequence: CASSLRLRYFGANTEAFF. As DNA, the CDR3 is TGTGCCAGCAGTTTACGGCTACGATATTTTGGGGCGAACACTGAAGCTTTCTTT.

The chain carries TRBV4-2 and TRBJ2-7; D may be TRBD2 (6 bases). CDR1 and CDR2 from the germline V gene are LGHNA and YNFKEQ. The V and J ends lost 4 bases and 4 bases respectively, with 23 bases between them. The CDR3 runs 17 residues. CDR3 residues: CASSRRDGGAQSYEQYF. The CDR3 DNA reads TGTGCCAGCAGCCGGCGGGATGGAGGGGCCCAATCATACGAGCAGTACTTC.

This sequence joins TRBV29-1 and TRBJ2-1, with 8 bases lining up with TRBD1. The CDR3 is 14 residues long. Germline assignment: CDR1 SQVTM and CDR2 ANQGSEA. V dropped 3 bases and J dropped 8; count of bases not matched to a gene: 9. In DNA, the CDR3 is TGCAGCGTTGACCAGGACAGGGTTTTGGATGAGCAGTTCTTC. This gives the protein CSVDQDRVLDEQFF.

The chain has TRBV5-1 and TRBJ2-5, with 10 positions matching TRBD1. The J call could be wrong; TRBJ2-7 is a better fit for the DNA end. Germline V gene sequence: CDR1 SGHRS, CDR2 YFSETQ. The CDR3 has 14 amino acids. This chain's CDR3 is CASSGTGVGHEQYF. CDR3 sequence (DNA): TGCGCCAGCAGCGGGACAGGGGTAGGCCACGAGCAGTACTTC.

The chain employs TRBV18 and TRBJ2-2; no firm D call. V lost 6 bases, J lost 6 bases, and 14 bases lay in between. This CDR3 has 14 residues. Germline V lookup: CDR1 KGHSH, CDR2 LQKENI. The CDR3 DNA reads TGTGCCAGCTCCCAACCGACAACGGCCGGGGAGCTGTTTTTT. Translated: CASSQPTTAGELFF.

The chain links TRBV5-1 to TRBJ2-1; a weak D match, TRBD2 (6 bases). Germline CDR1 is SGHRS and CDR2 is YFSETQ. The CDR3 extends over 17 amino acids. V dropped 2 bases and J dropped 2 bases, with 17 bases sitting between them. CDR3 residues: CASSLQGGGVPYNEQFF. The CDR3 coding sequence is TGCGCCAGCAGCTTACAAGGTGGAGGGGTTCCCTACAATGAGCAGTTCTTC.

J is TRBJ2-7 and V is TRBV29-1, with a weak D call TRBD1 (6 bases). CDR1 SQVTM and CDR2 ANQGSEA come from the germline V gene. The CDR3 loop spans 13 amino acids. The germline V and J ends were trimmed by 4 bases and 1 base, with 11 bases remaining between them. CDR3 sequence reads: CSVGTALSYEQYF. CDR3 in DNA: TGCAGCGTTGGGACAGCCCTATCCTACGAGCAGTACTTC.

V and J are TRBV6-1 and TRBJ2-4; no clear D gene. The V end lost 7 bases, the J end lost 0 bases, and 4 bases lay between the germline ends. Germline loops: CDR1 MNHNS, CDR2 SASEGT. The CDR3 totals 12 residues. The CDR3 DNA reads TGTGCCAGCACCTTAGCCAAAAACATTCAGTACTTC. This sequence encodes CASTLAKNIQYF.

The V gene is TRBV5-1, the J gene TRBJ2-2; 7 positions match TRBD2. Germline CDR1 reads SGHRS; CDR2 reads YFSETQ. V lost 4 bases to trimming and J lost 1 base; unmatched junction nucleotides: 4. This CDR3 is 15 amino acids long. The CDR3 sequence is CASSRTSVNTGELFF. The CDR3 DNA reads TGCGCCAGCAGCCGGACTAGTGTGAACACCGGGGAGCTGTTTTTT. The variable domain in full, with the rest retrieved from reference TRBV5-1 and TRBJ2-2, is KAGVTQTPRYLIKTRGQQVTLSCSPISGHRSVSWYQQTPGQGLQFLFEYFSETQRNKGNFPGRFSGRQFSNSRSEMNVSTLELGDSALYLCASSRTSVNTGELFFGEGSRLTVL.

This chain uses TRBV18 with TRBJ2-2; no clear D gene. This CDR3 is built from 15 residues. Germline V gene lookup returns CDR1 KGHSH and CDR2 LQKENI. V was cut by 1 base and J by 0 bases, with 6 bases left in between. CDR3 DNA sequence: TGTGCCAGCTCACCACAGAGATCGAACACCGGGGAGCTGTTTTTT. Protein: CASSPQRSNTGELFF.

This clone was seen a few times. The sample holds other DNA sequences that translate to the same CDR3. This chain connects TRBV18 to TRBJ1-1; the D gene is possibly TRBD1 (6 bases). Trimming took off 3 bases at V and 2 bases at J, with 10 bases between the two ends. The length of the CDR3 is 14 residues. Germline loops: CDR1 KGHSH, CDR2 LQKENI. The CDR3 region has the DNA TGTGCCAGCTCACCGTTACAGGGAAACACTGAAGCTTTCTTT. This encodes CASSPLQGNTEAFF.

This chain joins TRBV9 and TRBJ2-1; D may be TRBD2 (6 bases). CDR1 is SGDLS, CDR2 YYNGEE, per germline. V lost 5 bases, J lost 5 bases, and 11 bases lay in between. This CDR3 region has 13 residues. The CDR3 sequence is CASSSGGNNEQFF. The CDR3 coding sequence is TGTGCCAGCAGTAGTGGAGGGAACAATGAGCAGTTCTTC.

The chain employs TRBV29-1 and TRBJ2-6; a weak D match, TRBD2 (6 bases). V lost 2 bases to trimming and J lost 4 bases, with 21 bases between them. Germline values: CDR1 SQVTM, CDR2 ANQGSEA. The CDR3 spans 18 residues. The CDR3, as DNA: TGCAGCGTTGAATCGGGGACTGGCGGGGCCTGGGGGGCCAACGTCCTGACTTTC. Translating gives CSVESGTGGAWGANVLTF.

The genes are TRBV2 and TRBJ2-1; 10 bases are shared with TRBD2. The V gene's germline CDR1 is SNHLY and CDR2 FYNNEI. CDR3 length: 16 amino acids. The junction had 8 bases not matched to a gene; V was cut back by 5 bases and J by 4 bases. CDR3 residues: CASSSQLAGTYNEQFF. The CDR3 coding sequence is TGTGCCAGCAGTTCCCAACTAGCGGGGACGTACAATGAGCAGTTCTTC.

The CDR3 protein is CATSRDRLAARNEQFF. CDR3 DNA sequence: TGTGCCACCAGCAGAGATCGACTAGCGGCTAGGAATGAGCAGTTCTTC. The chain recombines TRBV15 with TRBJ2-1; 9 bases fit TRBD2. There are 16 residues in the CDR3. V dropped 0 bases and J dropped 7; count of bases not matched to a gene: 7. Germline loops: CDR1 LNHNV, CDR2 YYDKDF (reference sequence).